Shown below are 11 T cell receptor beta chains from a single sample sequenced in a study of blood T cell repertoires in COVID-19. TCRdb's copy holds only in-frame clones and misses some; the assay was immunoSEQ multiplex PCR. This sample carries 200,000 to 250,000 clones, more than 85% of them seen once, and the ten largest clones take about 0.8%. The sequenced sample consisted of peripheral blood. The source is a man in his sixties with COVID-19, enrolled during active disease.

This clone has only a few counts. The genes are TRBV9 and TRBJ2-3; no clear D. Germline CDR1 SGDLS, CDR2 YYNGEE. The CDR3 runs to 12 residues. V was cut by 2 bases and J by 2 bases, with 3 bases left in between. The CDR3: CASSVNTDTQYF. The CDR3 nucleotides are TGTGCCAGCAGCGTCAACACAGATACGCAGTATTTT.

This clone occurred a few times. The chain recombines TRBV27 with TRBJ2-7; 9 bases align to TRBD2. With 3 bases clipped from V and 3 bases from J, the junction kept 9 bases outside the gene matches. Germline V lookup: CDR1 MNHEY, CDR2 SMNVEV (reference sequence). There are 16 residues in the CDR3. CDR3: CASSFGLGLADYEQYF. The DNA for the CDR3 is TGTGCCAGCAGTTTCGGGCTGGGACTAGCAGACTACGAGCAGTACTTC.

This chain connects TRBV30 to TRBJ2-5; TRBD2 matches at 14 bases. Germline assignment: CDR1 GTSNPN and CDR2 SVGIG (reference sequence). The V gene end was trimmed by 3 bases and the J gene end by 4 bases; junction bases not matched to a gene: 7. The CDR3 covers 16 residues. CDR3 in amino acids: CAWSRGLAGVRETQYF. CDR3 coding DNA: TGTGCCTGGAGCCGGGGACTAGCGGGAGTTCGAGAGACCCAGTACTTC.

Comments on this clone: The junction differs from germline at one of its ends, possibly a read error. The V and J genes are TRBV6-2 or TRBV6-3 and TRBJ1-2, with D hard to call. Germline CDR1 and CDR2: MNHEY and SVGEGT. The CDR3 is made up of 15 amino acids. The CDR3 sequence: CASSTLTKADYGYTF. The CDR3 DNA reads TGTGCCAGCAGTACCTTGACCAAAGCCGACTATGGCTACACTTTC.

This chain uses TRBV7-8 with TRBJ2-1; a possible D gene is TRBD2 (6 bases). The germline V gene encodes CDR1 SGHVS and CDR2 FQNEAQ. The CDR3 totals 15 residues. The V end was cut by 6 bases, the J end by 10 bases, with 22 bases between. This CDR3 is CASRRGTPTYSEQFF. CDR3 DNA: TGTGCCAGCAGACGGGGGACTCCCACATATAGCGAGCAGTTCTTC.

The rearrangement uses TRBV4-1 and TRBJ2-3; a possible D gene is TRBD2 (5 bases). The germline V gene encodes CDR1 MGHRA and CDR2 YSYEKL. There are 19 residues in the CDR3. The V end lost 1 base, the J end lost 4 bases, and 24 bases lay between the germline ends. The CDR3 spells CASSQAWAGRFAGADTQYF. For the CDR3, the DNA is TGCGCCAGCAGCCAAGCTTGGGCCGGTCGTTTCGCCGGGGCAGATACGCAGTATTTT.

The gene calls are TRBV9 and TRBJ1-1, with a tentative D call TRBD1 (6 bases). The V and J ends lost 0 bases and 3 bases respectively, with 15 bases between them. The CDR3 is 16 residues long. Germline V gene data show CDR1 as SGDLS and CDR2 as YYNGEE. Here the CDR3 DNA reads TGTGCCAGCAGCGTAGCGGACGGCAGGGGCCACACTGAAGCTTTCTTT. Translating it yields CASSVADGRGHTEAFF.

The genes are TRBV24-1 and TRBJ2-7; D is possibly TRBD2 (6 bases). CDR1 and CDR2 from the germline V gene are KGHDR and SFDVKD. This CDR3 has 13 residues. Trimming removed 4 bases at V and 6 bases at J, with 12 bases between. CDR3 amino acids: CATSEGGQSEQYF. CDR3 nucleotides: TGTGCCACCAGTGAAGGAGGGCAAAGCGAGCAGTACTTC.

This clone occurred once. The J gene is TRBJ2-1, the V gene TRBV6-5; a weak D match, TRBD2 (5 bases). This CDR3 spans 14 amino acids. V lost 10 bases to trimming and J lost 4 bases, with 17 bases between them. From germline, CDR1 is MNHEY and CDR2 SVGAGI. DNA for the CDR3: TGTGCCACCGCCGCGGGCCTCGGGTACAATGAGCAGTTCTTC. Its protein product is CATAAGLGYNEQFF.

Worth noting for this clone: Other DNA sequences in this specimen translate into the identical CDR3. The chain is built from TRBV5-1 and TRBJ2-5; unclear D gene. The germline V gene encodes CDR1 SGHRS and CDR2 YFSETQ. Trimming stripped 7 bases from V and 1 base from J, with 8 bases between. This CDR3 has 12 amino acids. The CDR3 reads CASSPSQETQYF. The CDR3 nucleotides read TGCGCCAGCTCCCCCTCCCAAGAGACCCAGTACTTC. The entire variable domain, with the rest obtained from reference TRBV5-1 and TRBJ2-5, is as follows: KAGVTQTPRYLIKTRGQQVTLSCSPISGHRSVSWYQQTPGQGLQFLFEYFSETQRNKGNFPGRFSGRQFSNSRSEMNVSTLELGDSALYLCASSPSQETQYFGPGTRLLVL.

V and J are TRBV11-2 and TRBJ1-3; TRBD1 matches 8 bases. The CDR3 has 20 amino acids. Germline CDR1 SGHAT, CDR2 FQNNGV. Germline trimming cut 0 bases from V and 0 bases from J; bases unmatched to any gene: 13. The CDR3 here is CASSLEAGLTGGFSGNTIYF. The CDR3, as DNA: TGTGCCAGCAGCTTAGAAGCGGGTTTAACAGGGGGATTCTCTGGAAACACCATATATTTT.